A single sample is the source of the 11 T cell receptor beta chains below, sequenced in a study of cytomegalovirus exposure and HLA in healthy donors. 13 Jbeta primers and 60 Vbeta primers were used for the PCR. The protocol was immunoSEQ multiplex PCR, while the TCRdb copy is restricted to in-frame clones and leaves out a portion. This repertoire shows approximately 130,000 clones, about 80% found once; its top ten account for approximately 1.2%. Sequencing was carried out using PBMCs. Source of these receptors: a man aged 50 to 60 in good health and CMV-seronegative.

The chain uses TRBV18 and TRBJ1-1, with D perhaps matching TRBD1 (5 bases). The CDR3 totals 14 residues. Deletions cut 5 bases from V and 3 bases from J, with 13 bases between. Germline V lookup: CDR1 KGHSH, CDR2 LQKENI. Here the CDR3 reads CASSNQGGYTEAFF. The DNA of the CDR3 is TGTGCCAGCTCAAACCAGGGCGGCTACACTGAAGCTTTCTTT.

The V gene is TRBV5-1, the J gene TRBJ2-2, with D possibly being TRBD2 (5 bases). The length of the CDR3 is 15 residues. Germline CDR1 is SGHRS and CDR2 is YFSETQ. V lost 0 bases and J 4 bases, leaving 10 bases between the germline ends. CDR3 protein: CASSLVEVVTGELFF. The CDR3 nucleotides read TGCGCCAGCAGCTTGGTGGAGGTTGTCACCGGGGAGCTGTTTTTT. The variable domain in full, completed from reference TRBV5-1 and TRBJ2-2, reads KAGVTQTPRYLIKTRGQQVTLSCSPISGHRSVSWYQQTPGQGLQFLFEYFSETQRNKGNFPGRFSGRQFSNSRSEMNVSTLELGDSALYLCASSLVEVVTGELFFGEGSRLTVL.

V gene TRBV10-3 combines with J gene TRBJ1-1, with 7 bases aligning to TRBD1. Trimming took 2 bases from V and 0 from J; bases not matched to a gene: 0. The germline V gene encodes CDR1 ENHRY and CDR2 SYGVKD. The CDR3 extends over 14 amino acids. The CDR3 loop is CAISEGQVNTEAFF. In nucleotides, the CDR3 is TGTGCCATCAGTGAGGGACAGGTGAACACTGAAGCTTTCTTT.

The chain carries TRBV5-1 and TRBJ1-2; 8 bases are a match to TRBD1. Germline assignment: CDR1 SGHRS and CDR2 YFSETQ. J was trimmed by 8 bases and V by 0 bases; bases with no gene match: 6. There are 14 residues in the CDR3. CDR3 sequence (DNA): TGCGCCAGCAGCTTGGCAGGGGGCGCCGAAGGCTACACCTTC. As protein: CASSLAGGAEGYTF.

This chain connects TRBV5-1 to TRBJ2-2; the D gene is possibly TRBD2 (7 bases). The CDR3 is 15 amino acids. Trimming took 6 bases from V and 4 from J, leaving 16 bases between them. Germline V lookup: CDR1 SGHRS, CDR2 YFSETQ. This CDR3 reads CASTRGAGPTGELFF. CDR3 nucleotides: TGCGCCAGCACCCGGGGGGCGGGTCCCACCGGGGAGCTGTTTTTT.

The rearrangement links TRBV5-4 to TRBJ1-4; D remains ambiguous. Germline CDR1 is SGHNT and CDR2 is YYREEE (reference sequence). Trimming cost V 3 bases and J 0 bases, with 12 bases left between them. This CDR3 is built from 16 residues. The CDR3: CASSSRSGATNEKLFF. The CDR3 coding sequence is TGTGCCAGCAGCTCTCGGTCGGGAGCAACTAATGAAAAACTGTTTTTT.

The rearrangement joins TRBV5-1 to TRBJ1-4, with D possibly being TRBD1 (6 bases). Trimming pared 0 bases from V and 4 bases from J, leaving 10 bases between. Germline V gene sequence: CDR1 SGHRS, CDR2 YFSETQ. This CDR3 contains 15 residues. CDR3 DNA: TGCGCCAGCAGCTTGGCCGGGACACTTAATGAAAAACTGTTTTTT. Translating it yields CASSLAGTLNEKLFF.

This clone was observed a single time. V usage is TRBV15 and J usage is TRBJ2-7; D perhaps matches TRBD1 (6 bases). Germline V gene lookup returns CDR1 LNHNV and CDR2 YYDKDF (reference sequence). V was clipped by 5 bases and J by 3 bases, with 11 bases between them. CDR3 size: 13 residues. The CDR3 DNA reads as TGTGCCACCAGCGCGAACAGGGACTACGAGCAGTACTTC. It specifies CATSANRDYEQYF.

The genes are TRBV2 and TRBJ2-3; 16 bases agree with TRBD2. CDR1 is SNHLY and CDR2 is FYNNEI in the germline V gene. The CDR3 extends over 19 amino acids. V lost 6 bases, J lost 4 bases, and 13 bases stayed unmatched. In DNA, the CDR3 is TGTGCCAGCAGGGACCCTGGGACTAGCGGGAGGGGAGGCGCAGATACGCAGTATTTT. Its translation is CASRDPGTSGRGGADTQYF. The entire variable domain, with the rest obtained from reference TRBV2 and TRBJ2-3, is as follows: EPEVTQTPSHQVTQMGQEVILRCVPISNHLYFYWYRQILGQKVEFLVSFYNNEISEKSEIFDDQFSVERPDGSNFTLKIRSTKLEDSAMYFCASRDPGTSGRGGADTQYFGPGTRLTVL.

The chain carries TRBV10-3 and TRBJ2-1; 11 bases map to TRBD2. Losses at the gene ends were 2 bases for V and 8 bases for J; bases not matched to a gene: 11. The CDR3 extends over 17 amino acids. Looked up from germline, CDR1 is ENHRY and CDR2 is SYGVKD. CDR3 bases: TGTGCCATCAGTGAGCCACAGTTAGCGGGAGGGATAGATGAGCAGTTCTTC. Amino acids: CAISEPQLAGGIDEQFF.

The chain couples TRBV7-2 to TRBJ2-7, with 7 bases lining up with TRBD1. In germline, CDR1 is SGHTA, CDR2 FQGNSA. Trimming cost V 4 bases and J 0 bases; bases outside gene matches: 3. There are 14 residues in the CDR3. CDR3 DNA sequence: TGTGCCAGCAGCTACCGGGACAGCTCCTACGAGCAGTACTTC. Residues: CASSYRDSSYEQYF.